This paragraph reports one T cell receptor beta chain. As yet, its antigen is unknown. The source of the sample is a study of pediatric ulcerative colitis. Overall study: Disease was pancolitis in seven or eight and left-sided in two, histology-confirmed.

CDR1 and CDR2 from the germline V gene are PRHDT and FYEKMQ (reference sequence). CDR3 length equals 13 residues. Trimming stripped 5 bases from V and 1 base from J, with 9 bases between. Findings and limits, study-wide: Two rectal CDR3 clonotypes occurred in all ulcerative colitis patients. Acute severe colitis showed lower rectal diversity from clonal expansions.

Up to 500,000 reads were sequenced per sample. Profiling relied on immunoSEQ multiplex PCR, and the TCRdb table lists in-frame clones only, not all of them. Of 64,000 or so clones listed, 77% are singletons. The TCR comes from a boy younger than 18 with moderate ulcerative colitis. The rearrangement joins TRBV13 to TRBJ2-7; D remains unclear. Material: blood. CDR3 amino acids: CASSQPGSYEQYF. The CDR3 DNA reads TGTGCCAGCAGCCAGCCCGGGTCCTACGAGCAGTACTTC. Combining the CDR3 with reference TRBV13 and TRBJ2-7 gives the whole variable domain AAGVIQSPRHLIKEKRETATLKCYPIPRHDTVYWYQQGPGQDPQFLISFYEKMQSDKGSIPDRFSAQQFSDYHSELNMSSLELGDSALYFCASSQPGSYEQYFGPGTRLTVT.